Presented here are 4 T cell receptor beta chains from one specimen sequenced in a study of response to subunit inactivated influenza vaccine. TCRdb itself ran the RT-PCR reads through MiXCR, one entry per CDR3 protein. The table lists 600,000 to 700,000 distinct CDR3 sequences, 12% to 15% of them singletons. The starting material was PBMCs from blood, obtained roughly 2 weeks before vaccination. Receptors were obtained from a man over 45 who received an inactivated influenza vaccine.

In this sample, this clonotype turned up a few times. V gene TRBV29-1 combines with J gene TRBJ2-5, with 9 positions matching TRBD1. Germline assignment: CDR1 SQVTM and CDR2 ANQGSEA. After removal of 6 bases from V and 7 bases from J, the junction contained 3 bases not matched to a gene. This CDR3 spans 11 amino acids. The CDR3 nucleotides read TGCAGCGTCCGACAGGGGGGGACCCAGTACTTC. This gives the protein CSVRQGGTQYF.

This clonotype was seen a handful of times. J is TRBJ2-7 and V is TRBV29-1; D gene ambiguous. Trimming cost V 2 bases and J 4 bases, with 12 bases left between them. The CDR3 is made up of 13 amino acids. CDR1 SQVTM and CDR2 ANQGSEA come from the germline V gene. CDR3 amino acids: CSVEFARGYEQYF. CDR3 sequence (DNA): TGCAGCGTTGAATTTGCGAGAGGATACGAGCAGTACTTC.

The J gene is TRBJ2-3, the V gene TRBV12-3 or TRBV12-4; the D gene could be TRBD1 or TRBD2 (5 bases each). CDR3 length: 13 residues. Trimming removed 6 bases at V and 2 bases at J, with 9 bases between. The CDR3: CASRRGVTDTQYF. In DNA, the CDR3 is TGTGCCAGCAGGAGAGGGGTCACAGATACGCAGTATTTT.

This clonotype was picked up a small number of times. The chain recombines TRBV7-2 with TRBJ2-1, with 10 bases aligning to TRBD2. The CDR3 extends over 16 amino acids. Trimming cost V 7 bases and J 8 bases; bases outside gene matches: 14. Germline CDR1 and CDR2: SGHTA and FQGNSA. CDR3 region: CASKGERGGRVDEQFF. The CDR3 nucleotides read TGTGCCAGCAAGGGGGAGCGGGGGGGCCGAGTTGATGAGCAGTTCTTC.